This is a list of T cell receptor beta chains from one sample in a study of OX40 agonist ivuxolimab in advanced cancers. Using immunoSEQ multiplex PCR, the repertoire was profiled, and TCRdb retains in-frame clones only, with some absent. The sample carries around 30,000 clones, about 86% recorded once. The sample here was CD4+ or CD8+ T cells sorted from blood, taken in a trial of the OX40 agonist ivuxolimab. Receptor source: an adult with an advanced solid tumor such as melanoma, head and neck, liver or kidney cancer. The CDR3 runs from the conserved cysteine through the conserved F or W. Fields, in order: V gene, clone size, CDR3 protein. Rows may omit the clone size; those that give it use once, few, many or a size class.

TRBV4-1,.,CASSQDRTGGETQYF
TRBV9,few,CASSVGRLAGGTYEQYF
TRBV2,.,CASSLGLAGAADTQYF
TRBV28,.,CASSPTGHYEQYF
TRBV9,few,CASSVVAGDTEAFF
TRBV29-1,.,CSVPQGFGTEAFF
TRBV4-2,.,CASSQLGGAPNQPQHF
TRBV7-3,.,CASSSGLPADTQYF
TRBV6-6,once,CASRTREGNTGELFF
TRBV9,.,CASSPRVRNTEAFF
TRBV21-1,.,CASSKKVPHEQYF
TRBV4-1,.,CASSQDWTSHNEQFF
TRBV7-6,.,CASSLGLAGPNEQYF
TRBV10-1,few,CASSDGPYEQYF
TRBV30,.,CAWSGGLEAFF
TRBV25-1,.,CASAFGQAEQYF
TRBV5-5,.,CASSLGGVINQPQHF
TRBV28,once,CASSSRGPIATQYF
TRBV5-4,.,CASSLGRTYEQYF
TRBV27,.,CASSPFGTNYGYTF